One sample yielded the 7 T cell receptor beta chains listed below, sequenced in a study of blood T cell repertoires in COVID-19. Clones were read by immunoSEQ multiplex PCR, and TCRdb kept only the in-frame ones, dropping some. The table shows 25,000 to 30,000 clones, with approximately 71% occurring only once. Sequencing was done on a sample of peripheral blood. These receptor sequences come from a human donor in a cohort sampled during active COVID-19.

The CDR3 loop is CASSGWVQEGYEKLFF. CDR3 DNA: TGTGCCAGCAGTGGTTGGGTACAGGAGGGATATGAAAAACTGTTTTTT. This chain uses TRBV2 with TRBJ1-4; D may be TRBD1 (5 bases). The CDR3 totals 16 residues. Germline assignment: CDR1 SNHLY and CDR2 FYNNEI. The germline V and J ends were trimmed by 4 bases and 6 bases, with 18 bases remaining between them. The full variable domain, its missing parts supplied by reference TRBV2 and TRBJ1-4, is EPEVTQTPSHQVTQMGQEVILRCVPISNHLYFYWYRQILGQKVEFLVSFYNNEISEKSEIFDDQFSVERPDGSNFTLKIRSTKLEDSAMYFCASSGWVQEGYEKLFFGSGTQLSVL.

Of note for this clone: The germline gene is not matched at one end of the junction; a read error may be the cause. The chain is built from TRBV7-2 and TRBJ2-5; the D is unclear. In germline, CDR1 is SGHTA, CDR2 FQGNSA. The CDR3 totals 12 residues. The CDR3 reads CASSTSLKLGNF. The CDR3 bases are TGTGCCAGCAGTACCAGCTTAAAGCTAGGAAACTTC.

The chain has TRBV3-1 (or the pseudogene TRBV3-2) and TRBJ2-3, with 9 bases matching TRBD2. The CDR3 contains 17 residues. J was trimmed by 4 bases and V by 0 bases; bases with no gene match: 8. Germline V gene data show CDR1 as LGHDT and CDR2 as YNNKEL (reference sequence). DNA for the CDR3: TGTGCCAGCAGCCAAGATTGGCTAGCGGGACCATCAGATACGCAGTATTTT. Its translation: CASSQDWLAGPSDTQYF.

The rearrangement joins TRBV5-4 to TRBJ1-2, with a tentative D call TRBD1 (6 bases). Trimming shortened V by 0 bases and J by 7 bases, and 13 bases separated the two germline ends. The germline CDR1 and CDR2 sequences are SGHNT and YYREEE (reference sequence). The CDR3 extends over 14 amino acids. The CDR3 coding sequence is TGTGCCAGCAGCTTGGAAACGACAGGTCTTGGCTACACCTTC. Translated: CASSLETTGLGYTF.

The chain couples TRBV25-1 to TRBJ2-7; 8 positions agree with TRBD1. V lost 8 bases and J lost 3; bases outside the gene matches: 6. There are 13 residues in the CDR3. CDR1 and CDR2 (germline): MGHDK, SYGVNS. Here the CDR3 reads CASVRTGSYEQYF. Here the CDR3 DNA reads TGTGCCAGCGTGCGGACAGGGAGCTACGAGCAGTACTTC.

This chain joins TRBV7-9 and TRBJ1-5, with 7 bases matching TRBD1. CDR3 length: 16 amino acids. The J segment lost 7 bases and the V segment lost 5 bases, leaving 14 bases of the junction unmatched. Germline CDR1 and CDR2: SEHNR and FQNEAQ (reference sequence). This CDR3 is CASSQTAQGVGQPQHF. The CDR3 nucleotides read TGTGCCAGCAGCCAAACAGCTCAGGGGGTCGGGCAGCCCCAGCATTTT.

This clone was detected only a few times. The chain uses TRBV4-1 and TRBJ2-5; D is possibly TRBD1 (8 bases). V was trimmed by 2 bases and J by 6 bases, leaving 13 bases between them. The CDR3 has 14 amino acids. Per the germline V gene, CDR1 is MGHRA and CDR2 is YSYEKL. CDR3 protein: CASSQTGGGQTQYF. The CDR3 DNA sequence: TGCGCCAGCAGCCAAACAGGGGGGGGTCAGACCCAGTACTTC.